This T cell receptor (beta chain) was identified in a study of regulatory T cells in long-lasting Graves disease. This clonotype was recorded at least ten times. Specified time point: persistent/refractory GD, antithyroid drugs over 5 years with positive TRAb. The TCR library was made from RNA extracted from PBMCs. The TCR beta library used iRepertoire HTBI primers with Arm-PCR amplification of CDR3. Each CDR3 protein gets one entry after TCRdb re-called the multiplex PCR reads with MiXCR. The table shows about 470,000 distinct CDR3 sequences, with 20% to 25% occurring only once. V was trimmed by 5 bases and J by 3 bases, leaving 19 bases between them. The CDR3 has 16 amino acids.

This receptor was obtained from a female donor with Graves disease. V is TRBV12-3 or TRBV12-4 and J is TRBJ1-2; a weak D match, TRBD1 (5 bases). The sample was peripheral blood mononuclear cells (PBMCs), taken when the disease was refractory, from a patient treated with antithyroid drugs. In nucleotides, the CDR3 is TGTGCCAGCAGTCCGCAAGCGGGCAGGGCCTACTATGGCTACACCTTC. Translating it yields CASSPQAGRAYYGYTF.